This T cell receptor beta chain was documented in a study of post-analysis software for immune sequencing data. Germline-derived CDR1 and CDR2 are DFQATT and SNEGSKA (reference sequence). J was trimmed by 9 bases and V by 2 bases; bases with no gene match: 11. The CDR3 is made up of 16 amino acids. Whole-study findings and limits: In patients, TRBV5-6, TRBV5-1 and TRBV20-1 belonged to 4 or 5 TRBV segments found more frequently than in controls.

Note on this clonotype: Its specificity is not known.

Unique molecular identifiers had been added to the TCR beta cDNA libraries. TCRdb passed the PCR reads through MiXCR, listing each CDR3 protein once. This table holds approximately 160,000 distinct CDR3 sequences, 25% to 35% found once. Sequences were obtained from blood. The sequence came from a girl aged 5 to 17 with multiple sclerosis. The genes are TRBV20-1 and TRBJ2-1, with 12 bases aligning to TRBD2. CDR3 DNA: TGCAGTGCTAGAACCTTAGCTAGCGGGGGGGCCTTTGAGCAGTTCTTC. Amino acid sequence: CSARTLASGGAFEQFF.